This T cell receptor (beta chain) was obtained from a study of OX40 agonist ivuxolimab in advanced cancers. About the study: Ivuxolimab, which is an agonistic anti-OX40 (CD134) antibody, was administered to the patients.

V gave up 4 bases and J gave up 9 bases, with 23 bases separating them. The CDR3 is 16 residues long. Germline V gives CDR1 SGDLS, CDR2 YYNGEE. The protocol was immunoSEQ multiplex PCR, while the TCRdb copy is restricted to in-frame clones and leaves out a portion. Of about 31,000 clones listed, approximately 90% are singletons. Specimen: CD4+ or CD8+ T cells sorted from blood, collected in a trial of the OX40 agonist ivuxolimab. The chain links TRBV9 to TRBJ2-1; TRBD2 is a possible D gene (9 bases). The TCR comes from an adult with an advanced solid tumor such as melanoma, head and neck, liver or kidney cancer. This CDR3 reads CASSPGGGGAIGEQFF. For the CDR3, the DNA is TGTGCCAGCAGCCCAGGGGGCGGGGGGGCCATTGGTGAGCAGTTCTTC.